Listed below are T cell receptor beta chains from one sample, sequenced in a study of response to subunit inactivated influenza vaccine. TCRdb re-called the RT-PCR reads with MiXCR, one entry per CDR3 protein. The table records more than 450,000 distinct CDR3 sequences, over 9.5% of them present only once. The sequencing here drew on PBMCs from blood, taken on the day of vaccination. These receptors were obtained from a man in his fifties or sixties who received an inactivated influenza vaccine. Each CDR3 is given with its conserved first and last residue. The D gene is left open where the match is weak. Clone size, where shown, is once, few, many, or a class for clones that have expanded.

d_call	v_call	clone_size	j_call	cdr3_aa	cdr3_nt
TRBD2	TRBV29-1	many	TRBJ2-7	CSVQRGGTRNEQYF	TGCAGCGTGCAACGCGGGGGAACTAGGAACGAGCAGTACTTC
TRBD2	TRBV11-2	-	TRBJ2-1	CASTQVGLAGGYEQFF	TGTGCCAGCACCCAGGTCGGGTTAGCGGGAGGCTATGAGCAGTTCTTC
-	TRBV20-1	-	TRBJ2-1	CSARLGRAYNEQFF	TGCAGTGCTAGATTGGGCCGCGCCTACAATGAGCAGTTCTTC
-	TRBV12-3/TRBV12-4	few	TRBJ2-1	CASSPGTDPNEQFF	TGTGCCAGCAGCCCAGGGACTGACCCCAATGAGCAGTTCTTC
-	TRBV7-2	few	TRBJ2-3	CASSLRGREEDTQYF	TGTGCCAGCAGCTTAAGGGGCAGGGAAGAAGATACGCAGTATTTT
TRBD2	TRBV6-6	few	TRBJ2-7	CASWSSGGYEQYF	TGTGCCAGCTGGTCTAGCGGGGGTTATGAGCAGTACTTC
-	TRBV25-1	-	TRBJ2-5	CASSEEGGLQETQYF	TGTGCCAGCAGTGAAGAGGGTGGCCTCCAAGAGACCCAGTACTTC
-	TRBV18	few	TRBJ2-1	CASSPFPNEQFF	TGTGCCAGCTCCCCATTCCCAAATGAGCAGTTCTTC
-	TRBV28	many	TRBJ2-5	CASRRAGYGETQYF	TGTGCCAGCAGGCGGGCGGGATATGGGGAGACCCAGTACTTC
-	TRBV6-5	few	TRBJ1-2	CASSYSGNQPTYGYTF	TGTGCCAGCAGTTACTCGGGGAATCAGCCGACCTATGGCTACACCTTC
TRBD1	TRBV27	few	TRBJ1-2	CASSFAGQGVYTF	TGTGCCAGCAGTTTTGCTGGACAGGGAGTCTACACCTTC
-	TRBV5-1	many	TRBJ2-3	CASSLAGAGLADTQYF	TGCGCCAGCAGCTTGGCCGGGGCAGGGTTAGCAGATACGCAGTATTTT
-	TRBV24-1	-	TRBJ2-1	CAASDPSRNEQFF	TGTGCCGCCAGTGATCCCAGCAGAAATGAGCAGTTCTTC
-	TRBV11-2	-	TRBJ2-3	CASSLYRQGTDTQYF	TGTGCCAGCAGCTTATATCGGCAGGGGACAGATACGCAGTATTTT
-	TRBV20-1	-	TRBJ2-3	CSASDVSTDTQYF	TGCAGTGCTAGTGATGTGAGCACAGATACGCAGTATTTT
-	TRBV7-9	-	TRBJ2-1	CASSSYKGRANLSFF	TGTGCCAGCAGCTCGTACAAGGGACGGGCCAACCTATCGTTCTTC
TRBD2	TRBV11-2	-	TRBJ2-3	CASSLELAGGWVRADTQYF	TGTGCCAGCAGCTTAGAACTAGCGGGAGGTTGGGTCCGCGCAGATACGCAGTATTTT
-	TRBV12-3/TRBV12-4	-	TRBJ2-7	CASSLGTAFYEQYF	TGTGCCAGCAGTTTAGGGACAGCCTTCTACGAGCAGTACTTC
-	TRBV9	many	TRBJ1-5	CASSAGQMNQPQHF	TGTGCCAGCAGCGCCGGACAGATGAATCAGCCCCAGCATTTT
-	TRBV3-1	few	TRBJ2-5	CASSQPGQQETQYF	TGTGCCAGCAGCCAACCCGGACAGCAGGAGACCCAGTACTTC
TRBD1	TRBV20-1	many	TRBJ1-5	CSARGTGGDQPQHF	TGCAGTGCTAGAGGGACAGGGGGCGATCAGCCCCAGCATTTT
TRBD1	TRBV6-1	-	TRBJ2-3	CASSAGTGPDTQYF	TGTGCCAGCAGTGCCGGGACAGGGCCAGATACGCAGTATTTT
-	TRBV30	few	TRBJ2-3	CAWSADPPRTDTQYF	TGTGCCTGGAGTGCTGACCCTCCACGCACAGATACGCAGTATTTT
-	TRBV7-2	-	TRBJ2-7	CASSSPNRAPSYEQYF	TGTGCCAGCAGCTCCCCCAACAGGGCCCCTTCCTACGAGCAGTACTTC
TRBD1	TRBV6-5	few	TRBJ1-6	CASSFTVQGARWNSPLHF	TGTGCCAGCAGTTTCACGGTTCAGGGGGCGCGATGGAATTCACCCCTCCACTTT
-	TRBV6-5	once	TRBJ2-1	CASSYSGRRNEQFF	TGTGCCAGCAGTTACAGTGGCAGGCGGAATGAGCAGTTCTTC
TRBD1	TRBV9	-	TRBJ2-7	CASRATGTGDYEQYF	TGTGCCAGCAGGGCGACCGGGACAGGGGACTACGAGCAGTACTTC
-	TRBV3-1	many	TRBJ2-7	CASSRDNSYEQYF	TGTGCCAGCAGCCGGGACAACTCCTACGAGCAGTACTTC
TRBD1	TRBV4-3	-	TRBJ1-2	CASSQSNRGSHYGYTF	TGCGCCAGCAGCCAATCTAACAGGGGATCCCACTATGGCTACACCTTC
-	TRBV3-1	-	TRBJ2-7	CASRDIYAKQYF	TGTGCCAGCAGAGATATCTACGCGAAGCAGTACTTC
-	TRBV30	-	TRBJ1-5	CAWSTGTGFGQPQHF	TGTGCCTGGAGCACTGGAACAGGGTTTGGGCAGCCCCAGCATTTT
-	TRBV6-6	few	TRBJ1-1	CASGNRDNTEAFF	TGTGCCAGCGGTAACAGGGATAACACTGAAGCTTTCTTT
TRBD2	TRBV7-8	-	TRBJ2-1	CASRKGTSGYNEQFF	TGTGCCAGCAGGAAAGGGACTAGCGGGTACAATGAGCAGTTCTTC
TRBD2	TRBV11-1	-	TRBJ2-1	CASSSWGAGGQKFGSYNEQFF	TGTGCCAGCAGCTCATGGGGAGCGGGGGGGCAAAAGTTTGGATCCTACAATGAGCAGTTCTTC
-	TRBV5-6	-	TRBJ2-3	CASSSKRSDTQYF	TGTGCCAGCAGCTCGAAGCGATCAGATACGCAGTATTTT
-	TRBV29-1	-	TRBJ1-1	CSVTLGNLEGEAFF	TGCAGCGTTACTCTGGGAAACCTAGAGGGAGAAGCTTTCTTT
-	TRBV9	few	TRBJ2-7	CASSAKDGGHPTYEQYF	TGTGCCAGCAGCGCCAAAGATGGGGGGCACCCTACCTACGAGCAGTACTTC
TRBD2	TRBV5-1	-	TRBJ2-3	CASSSLAGGGADTQYF	TGCGCCAGCAGCTCCCTAGCGGGAGGAGGGGCAGATACGCAGTATTTT
-	TRBV5-1	few	TRBJ1-4	CASSQDNNEKLFF	TGCGCCAGCAGCCAAGACAATAATGAAAAACTGTTTTTT
-	TRBV4-1	many	TRBJ2-1	CASSPGLDRNEQFF	TGCGCCAGCAGCCCAGGGTTAGATCGAAATGAGCAGTTCTTC
-	TRBV29-1	-	TRBJ2-1	CSVGVSADYEQFF	TGCAGCGTTGGAGTTTCTGCGGATTATGAGCAGTTCTTC
TRBD1	TRBV7-2	few	TRBJ1-4	CASRLGQGREKLFF	TGTGCCAGCAGATTGGGACAGGGGCGTGAAAAACTGTTTTTT
TRBD2	TRBV12-5	few	TRBJ2-1	CASGHTTSGARSSYNEQFF	TGTGCTAGTGGTCACACGACTAGCGGGGCCCGGAGCTCCTACAATGAGCAGTTCTTC
-	TRBV7-6	few	TRBJ2-7	CASSLTTTTFGEQYF	TGTGCCAGCAGCTTAACGACCACTACTTTCGGGGAGCAGTACTTC
-	TRBV28	-	TRBJ2-7	CASTGRAGEQYF	TGTGCCAGCACAGGCAGGGCGGGGGAGCAGTACTTC
-	TRBV4-3	-	TRBJ2-2	CASSYQVQNTGELFF	TGCGCCAGCTCGTACCAGGTACAGAACACCGGGGAGCTGTTTTTT
TRBD2	TRBV20-1	-	TRBJ2-3	CSARPGRAGTSLYVAPDTQYF	TGCAGTGCTAGGCCAGGGAGAGCCGGGACTAGTTTATACGTGGCACCCGATACGCAGTATTTT
-	TRBV15	-	TRBJ2-7	CATSRDRYEQYF	TGTGCCACCAGCAGAGATCGGTACGAGCAGTACTTC
-	TRBV6-9	-	TRBJ2-5	CASSYNGGRVEETQYF	TGTGCCAGCAGTTATAACGGGGGGCGGGTGGAAGAGACCCAGTACTTC
-	TRBV5-6	once	TRBJ2-2	CAISPGTLNTGELFF	TGTGCCATCAGCCCCGGGACACTGAACACCGGGGAGCTGTTTTTT
TRBD2	TRBV7-6	-	TRBJ2-5	CASSLYELAVLGSQYF	TGTGCCAGCAGCTTATATGAACTAGCGGTACTTGGGTCCCAGTACTTC
TRBD2	TRBV27	many	TRBJ2-7	CASSRLAGAYEQYF	TGTGCCAGCAGTCGACTAGCGGGTGCCTACGAGCAGTACTTC
-	TRBV10-3	-	TRBJ1-5	CAIRGTNQPQHF	TGTGCCATCAGGGGGACAAATCAGCCCCAGCATTTT
-	TRBV4-3	few	TRBJ1-1	CASSQDGTGFGEAFF	TGCGCCAGCAGCCAAGACGGAACAGGGTTTGGTGAAGCTTTCTTT
TRBD2	TRBV5-5	many	TRBJ2-1	CASSPRLAGEPFNEQFF	TGTGCCAGCAGCCCTCGACTAGCGGGAGAGCCCTTCAATGAGCAGTTCTTC
-	TRBV12-3/TRBV12-4	-	TRBJ2-1	CASSFRAPNEQFF	TGTGCCAGCAGTTTTCGAGCCCCCAATGAGCAGTTCTTC
-	TRBV6-2/TRBV6-3	few	TRBJ2-3	CASTARGPGGTDTQYF	TGTGCCAGCACCGCCAGGGGCCCCGGGGGCACAGATACGCAGTATTTT